Following are 21 T cell receptor beta chains from one sample sequenced in a study of identical twins. TCRdb re-called the 5' RACE reads through MiXCR, storing one row per CDR3 protein. The sample contains approximately 1.8 million distinct CDR3 sequences, more than 30% of which appear only once. Sequencing input: cord blood. These receptors were taken from a newborn girl in good health.

The genes are TRBV20-1 and TRBJ2-3; D not certain. Trimming removed 6 bases from V and 1 base from J, with 11 bases in between. Germline V gene lookup returns CDR1 DFQATT and CDR2 SNEGSKA (reference sequence). CDR3 size: 13 residues. CDR3 in DNA: TGCAGTGCCTATGGTTTTGGCACAGATACGCAGTATTTT. It specifies CSAYGFGTDTQYF.

The chain recombines TRBV5-1 with TRBJ2-5; 13 nucleotides line up with TRBD2. The J call is uncertain, as TRBJ2-7 better fits the DNA end. Germline CDR1 is SGHRS and CDR2 is YFSETQ. CDR3 size: 16 residues. The CDR3 region is CASSRLIGLAGDEQYF. The DNA for the CDR3 is TGCGCCAGCAGCCGACTCATTGGACTAGCGGGGGACGAGCAGTACTTC.

The rearrangement joins TRBV15 to TRBJ2-1, with TRBD1 matching 7 bases. The germline CDR1 and CDR2 sequences are LNHNV and YYDKDF (reference sequence). V lost 4 bases and J lost 2; bases outside the gene matches: 5. This CDR3 has 15 amino acids. CDR3 loop: CATSNDRETYNEQFF. The CDR3 DNA reads as TGTGCCACCAGCAATGACAGGGAGACCTACAATGAGCAGTTCTTC.

The chain recombines TRBV6-6 with TRBJ2-6; TRBD1 might be the D (5 bases). The CDR3 has 16 residues. Germline CDR1 MNHNY, CDR2 SVGAGI (reference sequence). V lost 2 bases and J 0 bases, leaving 8 bases between the germline ends. CDR3: CASSYGQNSGANVLTF. DNA for the CDR3: TGTGCCAGCAGTTACGGACAAAACTCTGGGGCCAACGTCCTGACTTTC.

This clonotype was seen ten or more times. The gene calls are TRBV20-1 and TRBJ2-7; D could derive from TRBD1 or TRBD2 (5 bases each). Trimming stripped 4 bases from V and 5 bases from J, with 9 bases between. CDR1 DFQATT and CDR2 SNEGSKA come from the germline V gene (reference sequence). This CDR3 has 11 amino acids. CDR3 coding DNA: TGCAGTGCTACGGGGCCTGACGAGCAGTACTTC. It is translated as CSATGPDEQYF.

This clonotype has just a few counts. V gene TRBV6-5 combines with J gene TRBJ2-1; the match to TRBD1 covers 9 bases. Germline loops: CDR1 MNHEY, CDR2 SVGAGI. The CDR3 is 16 amino acids. The V and J ends lost 2 bases and 5 bases, in that order; junction bases with no gene match: 7. The CDR3 DNA follows: TGTGCCAGCAGTTACCCAGGAGGGACAGGGAACAATGAGCAGTTCTTC. Translated: CASSYPGGTGNNEQFF.

In regard to this clonotype: Since a much larger clone is just one base distant, this may be a read error. This CDR3 is CVSSRDSSPSYEQYF. The CDR3 DNA reads TGTGTCAGCAGCCGGGACAGCTCGCCTTCCTACGAGCAGTACTTC. This chain connects TRBV4-2 to TRBJ2-7; TRBD1 agrees at 7 bases. From germline, CDR1 is LGHNA and CDR2 YNFKEQ. This CDR3 has 15 amino acids.

This clonotype has more than one count but fewer than ten. This sequence joins TRBV20-1 and TRBJ1-1; maybe TRBD1 (6 bases). CDR1 is DFQATT, CDR2 SNEGSKA, per germline (reference sequence). The CDR3 totals 14 residues. V was pared by 0 bases and J by 5 bases, with 13 bases between. CDR3 residues: CSARDRTGWTEAFF. CDR3 DNA: TGCAGTGCTAGAGATCGAACAGGGTGGACTGAAGCTTTCTTT.

V usage is TRBV6-6 and J usage is TRBJ2-7; D could derive from TRBD1 or TRBD2 (5 bases each). The V end was cut by 6 bases, the J end by 1 base, with 13 bases between. From germline, CDR1 is MNHNY and CDR2 SVGAGI (reference sequence). This CDR3 spans 14 amino acids. For the CDR3, the DNA is TGTGCCAGCAGCCAACCAGAGGGGTCCTACGAGCAGTACTTC. Translation: CASSQPEGSYEQYF.

The V gene is TRBV4-1, the J gene TRBJ2-4; D unclear. This CDR3 has 13 residues. V lost 3 bases and J 15 bases, leaving 18 bases between the germline ends. Germline V gene lookup returns CDR1 MGHRA and CDR2 YSYEKL. CDR3 residues: CASSHTIAGSLYF. CDR3 sequence (DNA): TGCGCCAGCAGCCATACCATCGCAGGTTCCTTGTACTTC.

The chain employs TRBV20-1 and TRBJ1-2; 10 bases fit TRBD1. The CDR3 consists of 11 residues. J lost 7 bases, V lost 6 bases, and 2 bases had no gene match. The V gene's germline CDR1 is DFQATT and CDR2 SNEGSKA (reference sequence). The DNA for the CDR3 is TGCAGTGCGGGACAGGGGTGTGGCTACACCTTC. Protein: CSAGQGCGYTF.

The chain couples TRBV12-3 or TRBV12-4 to TRBJ1-1; 9 bases agree with TRBD1. The CDR3 has 13 amino acids. The trim removed 7 bases at V and 4 bases at J, leaving 4 bases unmatched. The CDR3 DNA reads TGTGCCAGCACAGAGACAGGGGGCACTGAAGCTTTCTTT. Amino acid sequence: CASTETGGTEAFF.

The rearrangement joins TRBV25-1 to TRBJ2-1; possibly TRBD2 for D (5 bases). Germline V gene data show CDR1 as MGHDK and CDR2 as SYGVNS. The length of the CDR3 is 15 residues. The V end was cut by 2 bases, the J end by 4 bases, with 12 bases between. This CDR3 is CASSERAGPYNEQFF. CDR3 DNA sequence: TGTGCCAGCAGTGAACGGGCGGGCCCATACAATGAGCAGTTCTTC.

The chain links TRBV4-2 to TRBJ1-4; D is perhaps TRBD1 (5 bases). The germline V gene encodes CDR1 LGHNA and CDR2 YNFKEQ. CDR3 length equals 14 residues. V shed 0 bases and J shed 8 bases, with 10 bases lying between them. The CDR3 bases are TGTGCCAGCAGCCAAGACAGGGATGACGAAAAACTGTTTTTT. This sequence encodes CASSQDRDDEKLFF.

The J gene is TRBJ2-7, the V gene TRBV11-3; D perhaps matches TRBD1 (5 bases). With the DNA end fitting TRBJ2-5 better, the J assignment may be wrong. The CDR3 is 15 residues long. Germline lookup yields CDR1 SGHNT and CDR2 YENEEA. The CDR3 is CASSLEYGAQETQYF. CDR3 coding DNA: TGTGCCAGCAGCTTAGAGTATGGGGCACAAGAGACCCAGTACTTC.

The J gene is TRBJ2-7, the V gene TRBV6-6; D gene ambiguous. V shed 5 bases and J shed 3 bases, with 8 bases lying between them. Germline V gene data show CDR1 as MNHNY and CDR2 as SVGAGI (reference sequence). The CDR3 sequence is 12 residues long. CDR3 residues: CASSHQDYEQYF. The CDR3 DNA sequence: TGTGCCAGCAGTCACCAGGACTACGAGCAGTACTTC.

The rearrangement joins TRBV5-4 to TRBJ2-5, with D hard to call. With 3 bases removed from V and 2 bases from J, the gap between germline ends came to 11 bases. This CDR3 comprises 14 residues. From germline, CDR1 is SGHNT and CDR2 YYREEE (reference sequence). The chain's CDR3 is CASSSAVQQETQYF. CDR3 nucleotides: TGTGCCAGCAGCTCGGCCGTGCAGCAAGAGACCCAGTACTTC.

This clonotype has a handful of counts. V and J are TRBV11-2 and TRBJ2-1; TRBD2 matches at 9 bases. Germline loops: CDR1 SGHAT, CDR2 FQNNGV. The CDR3 totals 16 residues. V was pared by 0 bases and J by 7 bases, with 7 bases of the junction left unmatched. CDR3 DNA: TGTGCCAGCAGCTTAGATCCCAGGCTAGCGGGGAATGAGCAGTTCTTC. This gives the protein CASSLDPRLAGNEQFF. Looking up the rest from reference TRBV11-2 and TRBJ2-1 gives the full variable domain: EAGVAQSPRYKIIEKRQSVAFWCNPISGHATLYWYQQILGQGPKLLIQFQNNGVVDDSQLPKDRFSAERLKGVDSTLKIQPAKLEDSAVYLCASSLDPRLAGNEQFFGPGTRLTVL.

The chain uses TRBV6-1 and TRBJ2-6; no clear D. V lost 5 bases to trimming and J lost 4 bases, with 9 bases between them. The length of the CDR3 is 14 residues. In germline, CDR1 is MNHNS, CDR2 SASEGT. CDR3 residues: CASSMRSGANVLTF. The CDR3 DNA sequence: TGTGCCAGCAGTATGAGATCGGGGGCCAACGTCCTGACTTTC.

This clonotype was counted a few times. The CDR3 is CASSLRQGGSTDTQYF. The CDR3 DNA is TGCGCCAGCAGCTTGAGGCAGGGAGGGAGTACAGATACGCAGTATTTT. This chain uses TRBV5-1 with TRBJ2-3, with TRBD2 identical over 7 bases. V lost 1 base, J lost 3 bases, and 8 bases stayed unmatched. Per germline, CDR1 SGHRS and CDR2 YFSETQ. The CDR3 consists of 16 residues.

The CDR3 sequence: CASSPAWMQGTDTQYF. The CDR3, as DNA: TGTGCCAGCTCACCAGCTTGGATGCAGGGCACAGATACGCAGTATTTT. The chain links TRBV18 to TRBJ2-3; D not resolved. This CDR3 contains 16 residues. V lost 2 bases to trimming and J lost 1 base, with 13 bases between them. Germline assignment: CDR1 KGHSH and CDR2 LQKENI.